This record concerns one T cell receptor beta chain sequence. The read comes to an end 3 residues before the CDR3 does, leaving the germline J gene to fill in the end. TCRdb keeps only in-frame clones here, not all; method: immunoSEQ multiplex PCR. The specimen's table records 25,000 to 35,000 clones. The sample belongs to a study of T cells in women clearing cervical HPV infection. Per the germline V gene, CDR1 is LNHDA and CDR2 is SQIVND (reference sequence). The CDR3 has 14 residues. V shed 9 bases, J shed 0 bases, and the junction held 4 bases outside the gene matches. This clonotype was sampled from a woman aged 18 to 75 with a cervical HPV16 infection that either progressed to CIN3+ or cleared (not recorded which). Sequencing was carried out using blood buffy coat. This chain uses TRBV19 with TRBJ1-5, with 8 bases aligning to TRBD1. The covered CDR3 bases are TGTGCCAGCAGGGGGCGAGGTAGCAATCAGCCC. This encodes CASRGRGSNQP. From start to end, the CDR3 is CASRGRGSNQPQHF.